The 12 T cell receptor beta chains given below trace back to one sample, sequenced in a study of beta chain features in type 1 diabetes. Antigens of these TCRs are unknown. General study points: Among patients with Type 1 diabetes, TCRB CDR3s were moderately but significantly shorter in every one of the four CD4+ subsets.

The study reverse transcribed the entire isolated RNA, so it sequenced expressed TCRB transcripts. Profiled with immunoSEQ multiplex PCR; TCRdb holds only in-frame clones, not every one. The data hold 140,000 to 150,000 clones, with about 13% observed a single time. Material for sequencing was central memory CD4+ T cells from blood. Receptors were obtained from a man aged 18 to 29 with type 1 diabetes.

This clone was observed a handful of times. The chain is built from TRBV9 and TRBJ1-1; 8 nucleotides match TRBD1. The CDR3 is 13 residues long. CDR1 and CDR2 (germline): SGDLS, YYNGEE. V lost 3 bases to trimming and J lost 7 bases; unmatched junction nucleotides: 5. CDR3 nucleotides: TGTGCCAGCAGCGCCGCCGGGACAGGTGAAGCTTTCTTT. Protein sequence: CASSAAGTGEAFF. The whole variable domain, remainder taken from reference TRBV9 and TRBJ1-1, is DSGVTQTPKHLITATGQRVTLRCSPRSGDLSVYWYQQSLDQGLQFLIQYYNGEERAKGNILERFSAQQFPDLHSELNLSSLELGDSALYFCASSAAGTGEAFFGQGTRLTVV.

This clone was picked up a small number of times. The rearrangement uses TRBV7-6 and TRBJ2-1; 7 nucleotides line up with TRBD1. Germline assignment: CDR1 SGHVS and CDR2 FNYEAQ. The CDR3 totals 14 residues. The trim removed 4 bases at V and 8 bases at J, leaving 8 bases unmatched. In DNA form, the CDR3 reads TGTGCCAGCAGCTCGTGGACAGGTCGGGATGAGCAGTTCTTC. Protein product: CASSSWTGRDEQFF.

Ten or more counts support this clone. This chain connects TRBV11-1 to TRBJ1-2; 7 bases are shared with TRBD1. V gave up 8 bases and J gave up 7 bases; unmatched junction bases: 10. CDR1 and CDR2 (germline): SGHAT, FQDESV (reference sequence). The CDR3 extends over 13 amino acids. The CDR3: CASSNQRDSGYTF. The CDR3 DNA sequence: TGTGCCAGCTCCAATCAAAGGGACAGTGGCTACACCTTC.

This clone appeared a few times. V and J are TRBV29-1 and TRBJ2-1; TRBD2 matches 9 bases. The germline V gene has CDR1 SQVTM and CDR2 ANQGSEA. The CDR3 is 13 amino acids. Written as DNA, the CDR3 is TGCGGGTCATCTAGCGGGGACTACAATGAGCAGTTCTTC. This translates into CGSSSGDYNEQFF.

The table lists this clone with a few counts. The genes are TRBV7-2 and TRBJ2-3; 8 nucleotides match TRBD2. V gave up 5 bases and J gave up 6 bases; unmatched junction bases: 4. CDR1 is SGHTA and CDR2 is FQGNSA in the germline V gene. This CDR3 is built from 13 residues. DNA for the CDR3: TGTGCCAGCAGCCCACGGGGGGGGGATACGCAGTATTTT. Its protein product is CASSPRGGDTQYF.

This clone was recorded a few times. The chain joins TRBV28 to TRBJ1-1; the match to TRBD1 covers 8 bases. Germline-derived CDR1 and CDR2 are MDHEN and SYDVKM. V shed 6 bases and J 4 bases; nucleotides not matched to a gene: 7. The CDR3 sequence is 14 residues long. The CDR3 nucleotides read TGTGCCAGCAGGCCGGGACAGGCGAGCACTGAAGCTTTCTTT. Its translation is CASRPGQASTEAFF.

The gene calls are TRBV7-8 and TRBJ1-4, with unresolved D. The CDR3 runs to 13 residues. In germline, CDR1 is SGHVS, CDR2 FQNEAQ. V lost 5 bases, J lost 7 bases, and 11 bases lay in between. CDR3 nucleotides: TGTGCCAGCAGCCCCGCCCTGTCTGAAAAACTGTTTTTT. Translation: CASSPALSEKLFF.

V is TRBV29-1 and J is TRBJ1-1; D is uncertain. Trimming pared 6 bases from V and 1 base from J, leaving 12 bases between. The CDR3 sequence is 13 residues long. Per germline, CDR1 SQVTM and CDR2 ANQGSEA. The CDR3 DNA reads as TGCAGCGTCGGGGTGGGTACGAACACTGAAGCTTTCTTT. This translates into CSVGVGTNTEAFF.

The genes are TRBV2 and TRBJ2-5; TRBD2 aligns across 7 bases. The ends lost 4 bases at V and 2 bases at J; junction bases unmatched: 4. In germline, CDR1 is SNHLY, CDR2 FYNNEI. The CDR3 covers 14 residues. CDR3 amino acids: CASSGLALQETQYF. The CDR3 DNA is TGTGCCAGCAGTGGACTAGCACTTCAAGAGACCCAGTACTTC.

The rearrangement joins TRBV30 to TRBJ1-6, with a possible D match to TRBD1 (5 bases). Germline V gives CDR1 GTSNPN, CDR2 SVGIG (reference sequence). The CDR3 is 14 amino acids. V was shortened by 0 bases and J by 11 bases, with 14 bases between the two germline ends. CDR3 sequence reads: CAWSVQGTKPPLHF. The CDR3 bases are TGTGCCTGGAGTGTACAAGGGACGAAACCACCCCTCCACTTT.

This clone was seen more than once but under ten times. The chain uses TRBV7-2 and TRBJ1-2; D might be TRBD1 (6 bases). This CDR3 comprises 13 residues. Trimming cost V 1 base and J 4 bases, with 7 bases left between them. The V gene's germline CDR1 is SGHTA and CDR2 FQGNSA. The CDR3 bases are TGTGCCAGCAGCTTAGAAGGGGGCTATGGCTACACCTTC. As protein: CASSLEGGYGYTF.

There are many counts of this clone. The chain couples TRBV27 to TRBJ2-7; 12 bases align to TRBD1. Germline-derived CDR1 and CDR2 are MNHEY and SMNVEV (reference sequence). The V segment lost 5 bases and the J segment 2 bases; nucleotides outside the gene matches: 7. CDR3 length: 16 amino acids. The CDR3 sequence: CASSRTGTGGAYEQYF. The CDR3 DNA is TGTGCCAGCAGTCGCACCGGGACAGGGGGCGCCTACGAGCAGTACTTC.